This TCR beta chain was captured by sequencing in a study of PD-1 blockade in mismatch repair-deficient tumors. Looking at the study overall: Patients had 11 to 13 mismatch repair-deficient cancer types and were previously treated and progressing.

Measured with immunoSEQ multiplex PCR; TCRdb has only the in-frame clones, and not every one. This table has 130,000 or so clones, 86% appearing once. The CDR3 runs 14 residues. Trimming removed 6 bases from V and 6 bases from J, with 15 bases in between. Germline V gene data show CDR1 as SNHLY and CDR2 as FYNNEI. The TCR sequence derives from an adult with mismatch repair-deficient cancer. Sequences were derived from peripheral blood, sampled 44 weeks after starting pembrolizumab. The rearrangement uses TRBV2 and TRBJ1-5; possible D gene TRBD1, 6 bases. In DNA form, the CDR3 reads TGTGCCAGCAGGGAACAGGGAGATGGTCAGCCCCAGCATTTT. It yields the protein CASREQGDGQPQHF.